Below, 9 T cell receptor beta chains from the same sample are listed, as sequenced in a study of blood T cells in healthy people across ages. Primers used in a second PCR of roughly 6 to 12 cycles were a sample-barcoded 5' primer and a J-beta primer mix. TCRdb reprocessed the 5' RACE reads via MiXCR and lists one record per CDR3 protein. The table includes 1.6 million or so distinct CDR3 sequences, about 31% detected once. Sequenced input: blood. The source is a woman in her twenties or thirties in good health.

This clonotype has just a few counts. The chain joins TRBV5-1 to TRBJ1-1; D is unresolved. Trimming pared 4 bases from V and 0 bases from J, leaving 13 bases between. The V gene's germline CDR1 is SGHRS and CDR2 YFSETQ. This CDR3 has 15 amino acids. The CDR3 DNA is TGCGCCAGCAGCCCGGTTGGAGACATGAACACTGAAGCTTTCTTT. This gives the protein CASSPVGDMNTEAFF.

A note on this clonotype: This could be a read error, since a much larger clone is one nucleotide away. The chain joins TRBV5-4 to TRBJ2-5; 7 bases map to TRBD1. CDR1 is SGHNT, CDR2 YYREEE, per germline (reference sequence). J was trimmed by 5 bases and V by 2 bases; bases with no gene match: 9. CDR3 size: 15 residues. The chain's CDR3 is CASSLLNRGRETQYF. In DNA form, the CDR3 reads TGTGCCAGCAGCTTACTTAATAGGGGGCGGGAGACCCAGTACTTC. Variable domain in full (rest from reference TRBV5-4 and TRBJ2-5): ETGVTQSPTHLIKTRGQQVTLRCSSQSGHNTVSWYQQALGQGPQFIFQYYREEENGRGNFPPRFSGLQFPNYSSELNVNALELDDSALYLCASSLLNRGRETQYFGPGTRLLVL.

V and J are TRBV6-1 and TRBJ2-3; D uncertain. The CDR3 runs to 15 residues. The V gene lost 2 bases and the J gene lost 3 bases, with 12 bases spanning the gap. CDR1 and CDR2 (germline): MNHNS, SASEGT. The CDR3 region has the DNA TGTGCCAGCAGTGAACTGATCGCGCCAACAGATACGCAGTATTTT. Translating gives CASSELIAPTDTQYF.

The chain uses TRBV28 and TRBJ1-6; 8 bases map to TRBD1. The CDR3 spans 15 residues. Germline trimming cut 7 bases from V and 6 bases from J; bases unmatched to any gene: 8. CDR1 is MDHEN, CDR2 SYDVKM, per germline. The CDR3 region is CASNPRDRFNSPLHF. CDR3 coding DNA: TGTGCCAGCAACCCTCGGGACAGGTTTAATTCACCCCTCCACTTT.

This sequence joins TRBV20-1 and TRBJ2-7; D is perhaps TRBD2 (6 bases). V was cut by 6 bases and J by 5 bases, with 17 bases left in between. Germline loops: CDR1 DFQATT, CDR2 SNEGSKA (reference sequence). The CDR3 contains 13 residues. The CDR3 sequence: CSARESTVDEQYF. The DNA of the CDR3 is TGCAGTGCACGGGAGTCGACCGTGGACGAGCAGTACTTC.

The V and J genes are TRBV18 and TRBJ1-1, with 7 positions matching TRBD1. There are 15 residues in the CDR3. The V and J ends lost 2 bases and 4 bases, in that order; junction bases with no gene match: 7. Germline V lookup: CDR1 KGHSH, CDR2 LQKENI. The CDR3 region has the DNA TGTGCCAGCTCACCAGGAAAGCAGGGGGGCACTGAAGCTTTCTTT. Protein product: CASSPGKQGGTEAFF.

V usage is TRBV10-3 and J usage is TRBJ1-1; 9 bases map to TRBD1. Germline V gene sequence: CDR1 ENHRY, CDR2 SYGVKD. The CDR3 spans 15 residues. V shed 3 bases, J shed 5 bases, and the junction held 7 bases outside the gene matches. DNA of the CDR3: TGTGCCATCAGTGAATACAGGGGGCGGTGGACTGAAGCTTTCTTT. The encoded protein is CAISEYRGRWTEAFF.

The chain employs TRBV27 and TRBJ1-1; 7 bases line up with TRBD1. Germline CDR1 is MNHEY and CDR2 is SMNVEV (reference sequence). V lost 3 bases and J lost 0; bases outside the gene matches: 13. The CDR3 runs 18 residues. The CDR3 loop is CASSFRGGGTGVNTEAFF. CDR3 coding DNA: TGTGCCAGCAGTTTCAGGGGGGGGGGCACGGGAGTGAACACTGAAGCTTTCTTT.

The chain combines TRBV5-1 with TRBJ2-1, with a possible D match to TRBD2 (6 bases). The V gene's germline CDR1 is SGHRS and CDR2 YFSETQ. This CDR3 is 15 amino acids long. The V gene lost 4 bases and the J gene lost 8 bases, with 19 bases spanning the gap. The CDR3 loop is CASSEYRDLPDEQFF. For the CDR3, the DNA is TGCGCCAGCAGCGAGTACCGGGACTTGCCGGATGAGCAGTTCTTC.